One and the same sample provided the 12 T cell receptor beta chains below, sequenced in a study of T cell responses to AZD1222 COVID-19 vaccine. Clones were read by immunoSEQ multiplex PCR, and TCRdb kept only the in-frame ones, dropping some. The sample has around 100,000 clones, around 87% seen once. The source was peripheral blood, collected on day 0 of MenACWY control vaccination. These receptors all stem from an adult in good health.

The V gene is TRBV6-5, the J gene TRBJ1-2; 7 bases match TRBD1. In germline, CDR1 is MNHEY, CDR2 SVGAGI. The CDR3 consists of 16 residues. The trim removed 2 bases at V and 5 bases at J, leaving 11 bases unmatched. The CDR3 reads CASSYAGRQGSYGYTF. CDR3 coding DNA: TGTGCCAGCAGTTACGCCGGCCGACAGGGATCTTATGGCTACACCTTC.

This clone appeared once. This chain uses TRBV3-1 (or the pseudogene TRBV3-2) with TRBJ2-3; D might be TRBD1 or TRBD2, each matching 5 bases. The germline V and J ends were trimmed by 1 base and 0 bases, with 17 bases remaining between them. Germline values: CDR1 LGHDT, CDR2 YNNKEL (reference sequence). The CDR3 extends over 18 amino acids. CDR3 residues: CASSQGRMRGTSTDTQYF. The CDR3 nucleotides read TGTGCCAGCAGCCAAGGCCGGATGAGGGGCACTAGCACAGATACGCAGTATTTT.

This clone has only one observation. This chain joins TRBV4-1 and TRBJ1-1, with D possibly being TRBD1 (5 bases). There are 14 residues in the CDR3. The V gene lost 3 bases and the J gene lost 4 bases, with 12 bases spanning the gap. Germline V gene sequence: CDR1 MGHRA, CDR2 YSYEKL. As DNA, the CDR3 is TGCGCCAGCAGCCACCCAGGGAAGGCCACTGAAGCTTTCTTT. Residues: CASSHPGKATEAFF.

This chain uses TRBV7-6 with TRBJ2-5; 12 nucleotides line up with TRBD2. Trimming at V came to 5 bases and at J to 5 bases, leaving 9 bases not matched to a gene. The CDR3 is 16 residues long. CDR1 is SGHVS and CDR2 is FNYEAQ in the germline V gene. CDR3 bases: TGTGCCAGCAGCCTACGGACTAGCGGGGTGGGTGAGACCCAGTACTTC. This codes for CASSLRTSGVGETQYF.

The chain combines TRBV3-1 (or the pseudogene TRBV3-2) with TRBJ2-1; D remains unclear. Trimming stripped 0 bases from V and 12 bases from J, with 12 bases between. This CDR3 has 13 amino acids. The germline CDR1 and CDR2 sequences are LGHDT and YNNKEL (reference sequence). The CDR3 coding sequence is TGTGCCAGCAGCCAAGATCGGAGTGGGCGGCAGTTCTTC. Its translation: CASSQDRSGRQFF.

The rearrangement uses TRBV4-1 and TRBJ2-5; tentatively, D is TRBD2 (7 bases). V was shortened by 1 base and J by 5 bases, with 17 bases between the two germline ends. The CDR3 contains 16 residues. Germline-derived CDR1 and CDR2 are MGHRA and YSYEKL. The CDR3, as DNA: TGCGCCAGCAGCCAAGTGGCGCAGGGAGGGGGGGAGACCCAGTACTTC. This translates into CASSQVAQGGGETQYF.

The J gene is TRBJ2-2, the V gene TRBV11-2; perhaps TRBD1 as D (5 bases). Germline CDR1 is SGHAT and CDR2 is FQNNGV. The CDR3 length is 18 residues. V was clipped by 5 bases and J by 0 bases, with 19 bases between them. CDR3 sequence reads: CASSPKPYRFPNTGELFF. The DNA for the CDR3 is TGTGCCAGCAGCCCCAAACCCTACAGGTTTCCGAACACCGGGGAGCTGTTTTTT.

The chain uses TRBV20-1 and TRBJ1-1; D ambiguous. V was trimmed by 5 bases and J by 2 bases, leaving 6 bases between them. This CDR3 contains 11 residues. The germline V gene has CDR1 DFQATT and CDR2 SNEGSKA (reference sequence). CDR3 loop: CSAEENTEAFF. CDR3 coding DNA: TGCAGTGCTGAAGAAAACACTGAAGCTTTCTTT.

This chain uses TRBV29-1 with TRBJ1-1, with TRBD1 as a possible D gene (5 bases). Germline loops: CDR1 SQVTM, CDR2 ANQGSEA. V was shortened by 7 bases and J by 4 bases, with 10 bases between the two germline ends. This CDR3 is 11 amino acids long. The CDR3 DNA follows: TGCAGCGCCGAAAGGGGCACTGAAGCTTTCTTT. Protein sequence: CSAERGTEAFF.

The V gene is TRBV5-4, the J gene TRBJ2-2; D is undetermined. The CDR3 runs to 17 residues. The V end was cut by 3 bases, the J end by 0 bases, with 15 bases between. Germline values: CDR1 SGHNT, CDR2 YYREEE (reference sequence). DNA of the CDR3: TGTGCCAGCAGCTACCCTTGGATGGGCCCGAACACCGGGGAGCTGTTTTTT. Its translation: CASSYPWMGPNTGELFF.

J is TRBJ1-2 and V is TRBV10-3; perhaps TRBD1 as D (6 bases). Germline assignment: CDR1 ENHRY and CDR2 SYGVKD. The germline V and J ends were trimmed by 2 bases and 5 bases, with 9 bases remaining between them. The CDR3 is made up of 13 amino acids. Here the CDR3 reads CAISEDRTYGYTF. CDR3 nucleotide sequence: TGTGCCATCAGTGAGGACAGGACGTATGGCTACACCTTC.

The rearrangement joins TRBV28 to TRBJ2-5; D possibly corresponds to TRBD1 (6 bases). The CDR3 has 14 amino acids. The germline gives CDR1 MDHEN, CDR2 SYDVKM. Trimming took 4 bases from V and 2 from J, leaving 11 bases between them. In nucleotides, the CDR3 is TGTGCCAGCAGTTCGCTAGGGGGACAAGAGACCCAGTACTTC. Residues: CASSSLGGQETQYF.